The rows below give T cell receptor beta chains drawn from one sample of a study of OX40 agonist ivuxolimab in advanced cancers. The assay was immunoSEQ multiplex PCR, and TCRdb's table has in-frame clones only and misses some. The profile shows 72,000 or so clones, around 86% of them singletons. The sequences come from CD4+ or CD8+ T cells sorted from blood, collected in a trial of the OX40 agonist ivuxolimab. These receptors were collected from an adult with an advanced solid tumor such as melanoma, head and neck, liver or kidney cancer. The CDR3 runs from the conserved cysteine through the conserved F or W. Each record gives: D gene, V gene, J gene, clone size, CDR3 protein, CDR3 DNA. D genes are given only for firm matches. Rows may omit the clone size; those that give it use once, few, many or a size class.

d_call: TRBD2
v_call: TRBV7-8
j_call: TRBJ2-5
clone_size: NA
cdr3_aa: CASSPGQGGRAETQYF
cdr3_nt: TGTGCCAGCAGCCCTGGCCAGGGCGGGAGAGCTGAGACCCAGTACTTC

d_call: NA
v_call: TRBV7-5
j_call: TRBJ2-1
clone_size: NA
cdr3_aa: CVRSLEISGAFNEQFF
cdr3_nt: TGTGTCAGAAGCTTAGAGATCTCAGGGGCATTCAATGAGCAGTTCTTC

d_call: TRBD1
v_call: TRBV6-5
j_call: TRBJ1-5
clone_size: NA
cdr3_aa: CASHAGGFGNQPQHF
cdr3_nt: TGTGCCAGCCACGCAGGGGGCTTTGGCAATCAGCCCCAGCATTTT

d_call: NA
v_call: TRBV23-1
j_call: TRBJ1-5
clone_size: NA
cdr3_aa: CASTVGSGQPQHF
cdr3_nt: TGCGCCAGCACGGTAGGGTCTGGTCAGCCCCAGCATTTT

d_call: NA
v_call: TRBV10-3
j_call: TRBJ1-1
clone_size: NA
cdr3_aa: CAISEGARRTEAFF
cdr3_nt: TGTGCCATCAGTGAGGGGGCGCGAAGGACTGAAGCTTTCTTT

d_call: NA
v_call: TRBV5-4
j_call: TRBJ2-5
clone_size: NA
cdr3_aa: CAITTGQETQYF
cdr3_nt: TGTGCCATTACGACAGGCCAAGAGACCCAGTACTTC

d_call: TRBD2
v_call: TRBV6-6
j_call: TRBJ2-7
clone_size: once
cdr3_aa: CASSGGLAGVSYEQYF
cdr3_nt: TGTGCCAGTTCTGGGGGACTAGCGGGGGTCTCCTACGAGCAGTACTTC

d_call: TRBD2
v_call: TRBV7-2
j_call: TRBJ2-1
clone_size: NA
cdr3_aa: CASSTYPGGGTSRNEQFF
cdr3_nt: TGTGCCAGCAGCACCTACCCCGGGGGAGGGACTAGCAGAAATGAGCAGTTCTTC

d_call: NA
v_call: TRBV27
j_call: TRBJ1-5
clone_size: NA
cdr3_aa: CASSPQDGDQPQHF
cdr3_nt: TGTGCCAGCAGTCCTCAGGATGGGGATCAGCCCCAGCATTTT

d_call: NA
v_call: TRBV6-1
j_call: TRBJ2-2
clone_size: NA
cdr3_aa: CASSPSGGGELFF
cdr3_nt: TGTGCCAGCAGTCCGTCCGGAGGCGGGGAGCTGTTTTTT

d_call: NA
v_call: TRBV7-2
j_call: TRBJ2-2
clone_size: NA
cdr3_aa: CASSLVAGLAGELFF
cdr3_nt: TGTGCCAGCAGCTTAGTGGCAGGGCTGGCCGGGGAGCTGTTTTTT

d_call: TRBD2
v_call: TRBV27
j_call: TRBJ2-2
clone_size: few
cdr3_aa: CASSFLPGTSSRRPVTGELFF
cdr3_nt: TGTGCCAGCAGCTTCCTTCCTGGGACTAGTAGTCGTAGGCCAGTCACCGGGGAGCTGTTTTTT

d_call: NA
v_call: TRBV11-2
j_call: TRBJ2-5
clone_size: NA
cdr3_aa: CASSLGWGTSLPETQYF
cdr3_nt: TGTGCCAGCAGCTTAGGTTGGGGCACATCCCTACCAGAGACCCAGTACTTC

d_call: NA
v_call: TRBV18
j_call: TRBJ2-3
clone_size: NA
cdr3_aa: CASSRAGLTDTQYF
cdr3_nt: TGTGCCAGCTCACGGGCAGGCCTGACAGATACGCAGTATTTT

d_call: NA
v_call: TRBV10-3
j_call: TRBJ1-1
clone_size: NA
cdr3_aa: CAISGGTEAFF
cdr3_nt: TGTGCCATCAGTGGGGGGACAGAAGCTTTCTTT

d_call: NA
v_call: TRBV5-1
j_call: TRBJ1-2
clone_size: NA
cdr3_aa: CASSVSQGGYTF
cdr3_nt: TGCGCCAGCAGCGTGTCACAGGGTGGCTACACCTTC

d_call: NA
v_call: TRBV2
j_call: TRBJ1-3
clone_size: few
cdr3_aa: CASSDGGRRSGNTIYF
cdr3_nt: TGTGCCAGCAGTGATGGCGGCAGGCGCTCTGGAAACACCATATATTTT

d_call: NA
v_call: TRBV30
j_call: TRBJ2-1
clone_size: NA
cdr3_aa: CAWRVQDLYNEQFF
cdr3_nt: TGTGCCTGGAGAGTCCAGGATCTCTACAATGAGCAGTTCTTC

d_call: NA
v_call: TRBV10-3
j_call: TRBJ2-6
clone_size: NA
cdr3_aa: CAISENAAGTYGANVLTF
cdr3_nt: TGTGCCATCAGTGAGAATGCGGCCGGGACATATGGGGCCAACGTCCTGACTTTC

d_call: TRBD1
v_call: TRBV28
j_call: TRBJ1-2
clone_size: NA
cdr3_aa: CASRSTGSDGYTF
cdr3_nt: TGTGCCAGCCGCTCGACAGGGTCTGATGGCTACACCTTC

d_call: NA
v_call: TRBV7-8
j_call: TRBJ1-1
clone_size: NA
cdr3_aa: CASSLTVKDTEAFF
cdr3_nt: TGTGCCAGCAGCTTGACAGTTAAAGACACTGAAGCTTTCTTT

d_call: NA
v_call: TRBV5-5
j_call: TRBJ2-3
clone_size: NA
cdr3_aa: CASSFGFSGPGTQYF
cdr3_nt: TGTGCCAGCAGCTTCGGGTTTAGCGGCCCAGGAACGCAGTATTTT

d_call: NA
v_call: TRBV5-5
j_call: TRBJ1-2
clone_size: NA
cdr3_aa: CASSQTPAANYGYTF
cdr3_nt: TGTGCCAGCAGTCAGACCCCGGCAGCTAACTATGGCTACACCTTC

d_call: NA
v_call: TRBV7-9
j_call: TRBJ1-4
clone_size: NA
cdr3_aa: CASSLGQFNEKLFF
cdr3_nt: TGTGCCAGCAGCTTAGGACAGTTTAATGAAAAACTGTTTTTT

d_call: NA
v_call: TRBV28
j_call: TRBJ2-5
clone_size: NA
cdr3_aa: CASSSATYGGPGETQYF
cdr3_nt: TGTGCCAGCAGTTCAGCGACGTACGGGGGGCCGGGTGAGACCCAGTACTTC

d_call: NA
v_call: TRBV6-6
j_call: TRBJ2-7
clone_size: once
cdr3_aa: CASSRGAPQEQYF
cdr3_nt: TGTGCCAGCAGTCGAGGGGCTCCTCAGGAGCAGTACTTC

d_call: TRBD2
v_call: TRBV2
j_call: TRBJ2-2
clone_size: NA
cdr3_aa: CASRPQTSGRAGELFF
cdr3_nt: TGTGCCAGCAGGCCCCAGACTAGCGGGAGGGCCGGGGAGCTGTTTTTT

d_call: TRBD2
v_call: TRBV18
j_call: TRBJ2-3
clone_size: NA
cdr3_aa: CASSPLGRGVTDTQYF
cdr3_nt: TGTGCCAGCTCACCCCTGGGGAGGGGCGTCACAGATACGCAGTATTTT

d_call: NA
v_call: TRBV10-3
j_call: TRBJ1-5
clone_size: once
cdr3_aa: CAISESRGQPQHF
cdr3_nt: TGTGCCATCAGTGAGTCCCGTGGTCAGCCCCAGCATTTT

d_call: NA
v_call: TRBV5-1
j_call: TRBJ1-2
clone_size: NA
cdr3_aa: CASSPGPQGSYGYTF
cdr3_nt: TGCGCCAGCAGCCCCGGCCCCCAAGGGTCTTATGGCTACACCTTC

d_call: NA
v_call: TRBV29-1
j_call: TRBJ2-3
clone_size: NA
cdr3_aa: CSVARDITDTQYF
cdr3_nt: TGCAGCGTTGCCCGGGACATCACAGATACGCAGTATTTT

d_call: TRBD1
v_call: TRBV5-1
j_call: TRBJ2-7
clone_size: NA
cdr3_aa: CASSLSDRATYEQYF
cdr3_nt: TGCGCCAGCAGCTTGAGTGACAGGGCAACCTACGAGCAGTACTTC

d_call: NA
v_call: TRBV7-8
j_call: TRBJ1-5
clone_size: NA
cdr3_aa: CASSLAPGANQPQHF
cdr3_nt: TGTGCCAGCAGCTTAGCTCCAGGGGCCAATCAGCCCCAGCATTTT

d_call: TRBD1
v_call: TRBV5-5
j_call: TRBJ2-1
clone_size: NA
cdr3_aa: CASSGGTGGRSYNEQFF
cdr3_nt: TGTGCCAGCAGCGGCGGGACAGGGGGCCGGTCCTACAATGAGCAGTTCTTC

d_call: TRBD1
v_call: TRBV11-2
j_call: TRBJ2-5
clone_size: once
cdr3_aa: CASSSYGRGLETQYF
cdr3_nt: TGTGCCAGCAGCTCCTATGGAAGGGGGCTTGAGACCCAGTACTTC

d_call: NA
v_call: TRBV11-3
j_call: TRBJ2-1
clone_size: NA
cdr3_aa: CASSLAGSSYNEQFF
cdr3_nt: TGTGCCAGCAGCTTGGCCGGGAGCTCCTACAATGAGCAGTTCTTC

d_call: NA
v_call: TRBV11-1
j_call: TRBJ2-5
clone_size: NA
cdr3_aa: CASNHQGGETQYF
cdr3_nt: TGTGCCAGCAACCACCAGGGGGGAGAGACCCAGTACTTC

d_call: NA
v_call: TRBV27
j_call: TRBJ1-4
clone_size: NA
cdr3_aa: CASTSRIGFQEKLFF
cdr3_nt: TGTGCCAGCACTTCCCGAATAGGGTTTCAGGAAAAACTGTTTTTT

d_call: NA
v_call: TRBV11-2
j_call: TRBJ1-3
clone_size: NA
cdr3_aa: CASSPSGTGNTIYF
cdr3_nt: TGTGCCAGCAGCCCCTCAGGGACTGGAAACACCATATATTTT

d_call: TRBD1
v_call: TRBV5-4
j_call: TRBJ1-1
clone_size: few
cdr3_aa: CASSGGGWNTEAFF
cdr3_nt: TGTGCCAGCAGCGGAGGGGGCTGGAACACTGAAGCTTTCTTT

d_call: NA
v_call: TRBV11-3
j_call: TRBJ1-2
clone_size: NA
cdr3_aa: CASSEGPRGYTF
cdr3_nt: TGTGCCAGCAGCGAAGGACCGCGGGGCTACACCTTC

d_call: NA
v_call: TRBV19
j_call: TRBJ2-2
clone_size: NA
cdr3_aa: CASKGRVGELFF
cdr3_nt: TGTGCCAGTAAAGGGCGGGTCGGGGAGCTGTTTTTT

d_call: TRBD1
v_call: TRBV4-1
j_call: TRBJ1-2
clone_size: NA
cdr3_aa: CASSQVSGQLELYTF
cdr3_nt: TGCGCCAGCAGCCAAGTGTCGGGACAGCTAGAGCTCTACACCTTC

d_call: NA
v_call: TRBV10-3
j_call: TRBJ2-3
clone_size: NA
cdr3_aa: CAMGPGVADTQYF
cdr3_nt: TGTGCCATGGGTCCAGGGGTGGCAGATACGCAGTATTTT

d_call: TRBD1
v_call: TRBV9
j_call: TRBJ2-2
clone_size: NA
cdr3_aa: CASSVTGTGLLSGELFF
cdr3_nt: TGTGCCAGCAGCGTTACCGGGACAGGGCTCTTATCCGGGGAGCTGTTTTTT

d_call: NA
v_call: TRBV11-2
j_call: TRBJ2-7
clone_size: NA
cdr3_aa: CASSLAQRAPGNEQYF
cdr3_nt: TGTGCCAGCAGCTTAGCTCAGCGGGCACCCGGCAACGAGCAGTACTTC

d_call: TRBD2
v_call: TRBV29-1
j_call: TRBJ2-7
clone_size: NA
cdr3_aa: CSVWTRDEQYF
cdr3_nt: TGCAGCGTTTGGACTAGAGACGAGCAGTACTTC

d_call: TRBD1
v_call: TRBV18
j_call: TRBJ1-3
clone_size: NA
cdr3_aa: CASSRSGTGVGNTIYF
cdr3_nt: TGTGCCAGCTCACGGTCCGGGACAGGGGTCGGAAACACCATATATTTT

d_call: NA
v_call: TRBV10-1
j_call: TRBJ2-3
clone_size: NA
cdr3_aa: CASSVSGAPDTQYF
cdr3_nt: TGCGCCAGCTCCGTGAGTGGGGCCCCAGATACGCAGTATTTT

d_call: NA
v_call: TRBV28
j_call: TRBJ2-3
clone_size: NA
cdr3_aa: CASNPWREGTDTQYF
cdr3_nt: TGTGCCAGCAACCCATGGCGGGAAGGCACAGATACGCAGTATTTT

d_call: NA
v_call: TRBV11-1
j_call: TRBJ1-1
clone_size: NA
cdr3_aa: CASSLAPGLNTEAFF
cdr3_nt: TGTGCCAGCAGCTTAGCGCCGGGGCTAAACACTGAAGCTTTCTTT

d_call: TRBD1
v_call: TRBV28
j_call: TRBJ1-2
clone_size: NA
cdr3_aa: CASSPFGQGVISYGYTF
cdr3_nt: TGTGCCAGCAGTCCTTTTGGACAGGGGGTTATTAGCTATGGCTACACCTTC

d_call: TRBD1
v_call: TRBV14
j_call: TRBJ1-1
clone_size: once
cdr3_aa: CASSPRTGWNTEAFF
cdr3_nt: TGTGCCAGCAGCCCTCGGACAGGGTGGAACACTGAAGCTTTCTTT

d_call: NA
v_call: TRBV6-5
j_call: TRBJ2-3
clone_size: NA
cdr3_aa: CASVMQDPSTDTQYF
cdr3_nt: TGTGCCAGCGTTATGCAGGACCCTAGCACAGATACGCAGTATTTT

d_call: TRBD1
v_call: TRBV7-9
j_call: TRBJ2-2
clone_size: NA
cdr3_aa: CASSRVGTGDTGELFF
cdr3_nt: TGTGCCAGCAGCCGCGTTGGGACAGGGGACACCGGGGAGCTGTTTTTT